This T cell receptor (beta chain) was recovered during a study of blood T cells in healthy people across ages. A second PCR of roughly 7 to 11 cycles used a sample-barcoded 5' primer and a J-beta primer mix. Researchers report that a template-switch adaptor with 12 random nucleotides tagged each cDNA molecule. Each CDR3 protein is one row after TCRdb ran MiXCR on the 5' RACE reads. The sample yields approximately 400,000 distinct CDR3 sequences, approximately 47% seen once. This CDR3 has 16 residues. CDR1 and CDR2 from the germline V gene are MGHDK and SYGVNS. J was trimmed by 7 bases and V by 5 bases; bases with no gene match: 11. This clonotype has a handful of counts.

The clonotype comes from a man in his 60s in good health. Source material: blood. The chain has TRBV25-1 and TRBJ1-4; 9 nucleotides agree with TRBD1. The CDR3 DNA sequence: TGTGCCAGCAGTTCGTCCAATCTGGACAGGGGTGAAAAACTGTTTTTT. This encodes CASSSSNLDRGEKLFF.